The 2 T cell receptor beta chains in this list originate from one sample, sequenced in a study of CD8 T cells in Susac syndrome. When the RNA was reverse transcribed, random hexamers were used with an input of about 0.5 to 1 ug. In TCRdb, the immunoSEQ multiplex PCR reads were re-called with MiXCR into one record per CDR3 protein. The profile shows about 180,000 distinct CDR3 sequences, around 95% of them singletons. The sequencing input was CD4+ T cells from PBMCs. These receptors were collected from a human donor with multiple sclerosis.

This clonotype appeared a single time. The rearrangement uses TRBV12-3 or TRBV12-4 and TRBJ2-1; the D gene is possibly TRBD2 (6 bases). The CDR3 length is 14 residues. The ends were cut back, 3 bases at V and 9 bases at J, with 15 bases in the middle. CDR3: CASSLKAGLSEQFF. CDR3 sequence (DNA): TGTGCCAGCAGTTTGAAGGCGGGATTGAGTGAGCAGTTCTTC.

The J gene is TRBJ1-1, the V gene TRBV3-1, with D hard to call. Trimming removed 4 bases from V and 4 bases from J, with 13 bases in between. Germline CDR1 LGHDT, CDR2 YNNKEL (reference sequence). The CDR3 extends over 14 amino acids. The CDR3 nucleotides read TGTGCCAGCAGCCTGGGAGGATTTTCCACTGAAGCTTTCTTT. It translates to CASSLGGFSTEAFF.